These T cell receptor beta chains were read from a single sample in a study of shared clonotypes between healthy human individuals. The repertoire was sequenced with immunoSEQ multiplex PCR; TCRdb's copy has only in-frame clones and lacks some. The sample contains a few hundred thousand clones, almost 97% of which appear only once. Sequencing was carried out using naive CD4+ T cells sorted from blood. Every receptor here comes from a woman aged 25 to 39 in good health. The CDR3 runs from the conserved cysteine through the conserved F or W. The size entry is marked missing in some rows and otherwise reads once, few, many or a size class.

clone size | J gene | V gene | CDR3 protein
- | TRBJ2-7 | TRBV7-9 | CASSFRDRVNEQYF
- | TRBJ1-6 | TRBV27 | CASSPHLGATYNSPLHF
once | TRBJ2-7 | TRBV10-3 | CAISDPTSGTSYEQYF
once | TRBJ1-5 | TRBV2 | CASSTPVWGVDSNQPQHF
- | TRBJ2-7 | TRBV14 | CASSQVGSGKSSYEQYF
- | TRBJ2-7 | TRBV6-6 | CASSYPHSYEQYF
- | TRBJ1-2 | TRBV6-1 | CASSRQGVYGYTF
few | TRBJ1-5 | TRBV4-2 | CASSQGIQPQHF
- | TRBJ2-7 | TRBV6-1 | CASTRQNYEQYF
- | TRBJ2-1 | TRBV5-4 | CASSFGGSYNEQFF
- | TRBJ2-3 | TRBV7-6 | CASKSGIPTDTQYF
- | TRBJ2-4 | TRBV19 | CASSIAYGERAKNIQYF
- | TRBJ2-2 | TRBV5-6 | CASSYERTTGELFF
- | TRBJ2-7 | TRBV2 | CASRGPATSSYEQYF
- | TRBJ2-1 | TRBV27 | CASADRFGYNEQFF
once | TRBJ1-1 | TRBV13 | CASSSPPLNTEAFF
- | TRBJ2-7 | TRBV11-2 | CASSFAFATLYEQYF
- | TRBJ2-7 | TRBV18 | CASSPRRSSGSAYEQYF
- | TRBJ2-7 | TRBV28 | CASSLDRFPYEQYF
- | TRBJ2-6 | TRBV28 | CASMSLGGSSGGANVLTF
- | TRBJ1-1 | TRBV5-1 | CASSSGGDYRNTEAFF
once | TRBJ2-7 | TRBV7-8 | CASSLRAYNYEQYF